The rows below give T cell receptor beta chains drawn from one sample of a study of technical replicates of blood from a handful of donors. Libraries were prepared by immunoSEQ multiplex PCR; TCRdb keeps only in-frame clonotypes and omits some of them. Of tens of thousands of clones listed, roughly 90% were seen once; the top ten hold roughly 0.41%. Sample: T cells isolated from PBMCs. Source of these receptors: a human donor in good health. Each CDR3 is given with its conserved first and last residue. The D gene is left open where the match is weak. The size entry is marked missing in some rows and otherwise reads once, few, many or a size class.

v_call: TRBV5-1; clone_size: -; j_call: TRBJ1-5; d_call: -; cdr3_aa: CASSPRPGNQPQHF; cdr3_nt: TGCGCCAGCAGCCCGAGGCCGGGAAATCAGCCCCAGCATTTT
v_call: TRBV10-3; clone_size: once; j_call: TRBJ1-3; d_call: -; cdr3_aa: CAIREPSSYSGNTIYF; cdr3_nt: TGTGCCATCAGGGAGCCGAGTTCCTACTCTGGAAACACCATATATTTT
v_call: TRBV28; clone_size: once; j_call: TRBJ2-5; d_call: TRBD2; cdr3_aa: CASSPERGLAGGRGETQYF; cdr3_nt: TGTGCCAGCAGTCCGGAAAGGGGACTAGCGGGAGGGAGAGGAGAGACCCAGTACTTC
v_call: TRBV5-4; clone_size: -; j_call: TRBJ1-2; d_call: -; cdr3_aa: CASSFAIGYGYTF; cdr3_nt: TGTGCCAGCAGCTTCGCCATCGGCTATGGCTACACCTTC
v_call: TRBV7-9; clone_size: -; j_call: TRBJ1-6; d_call: -; cdr3_aa: CASSGGNSPLHF; cdr3_nt: TGTGCCAGCAGTGGCGGGAATTCACCCCTCCACTTT
v_call: TRBV10-3; clone_size: -; j_call: TRBJ2-7; d_call: TRBD2; cdr3_aa: CAIRPRLAGDSEQYF; cdr3_nt: TGTGCCATCAGGCCGAGACTAGCGGGAGACAGCGAGCAGTACTTC
v_call: TRBV25-1; clone_size: -; j_call: TRBJ2-5; d_call: TRBD2; cdr3_aa: CASNRAGVETQYF; cdr3_nt: TGTGCCAGCAACCGAGCGGGAGTTGAGACCCAGTACTTC
v_call: TRBV11-2; clone_size: -; j_call: TRBJ1-1; d_call: -; cdr3_aa: CASSLDRATEAFF; cdr3_nt: TGTGCCAGCAGCTTAGACAGGGCCACTGAAGCTTTCTTT
v_call: TRBV15; clone_size: -; j_call: TRBJ1-2; d_call: TRBD1; cdr3_aa: CATSRGTGSLNYGYTF; cdr3_nt: TGTGCCACCAGCAGGGGGACAGGGAGCCTAAACTATGGCTACACCTTC
v_call: TRBV5-1; clone_size: -; j_call: TRBJ1-4; d_call: -; cdr3_aa: CASSPGQLNEKLFF; cdr3_nt: TGCGCCAGCAGCCCTGGACAGCTTAATGAAAAACTGTTTTTT
v_call: TRBV4-3; clone_size: -; j_call: TRBJ1-3; d_call: TRBD1; cdr3_aa: CASSQGQGDGNTIYF; cdr3_nt: TGCGCCAGCAGCCAAGGGCAGGGGGACGGAAACACCATATATTTT
v_call: TRBV19; clone_size: once; j_call: TRBJ1-5; d_call: TRBD1; cdr3_aa: CASNLGGGSNQPQHF; cdr3_nt: TGTGCCAGTAATCTAGGGGGCGGCAGCAATCAGCCCCAGCATTTT
v_call: TRBV19; clone_size: -; j_call: TRBJ1-5; d_call: TRBD1; cdr3_aa: CASSGDSGFQPQHF; cdr3_nt: TGTGCCAGTAGTGGGGACAGCGGGTTTCAGCCCCAGCATTTT
v_call: TRBV27; clone_size: -; j_call: TRBJ2-7; d_call: -; cdr3_aa: CASSLGQNYEQYF; cdr3_nt: TGTGCCAGCAGTCTAGGACAGAATTACGAGCAGTACTTC
v_call: TRBV28; clone_size: -; j_call: TRBJ2-1; d_call: TRBD2; cdr3_aa: CASTPAGTSGNEQFF; cdr3_nt: TGTGCCAGCACCCCCGCCGGGACTAGCGGCAATGAGCAGTTCTTC
v_call: TRBV6-4; clone_size: -; j_call: TRBJ1-4; d_call: TRBD1; cdr3_aa: CASSDPGQGDEKLFF; cdr3_nt: TGTGCCAGCAGTGACCCCGGACAGGGGGATGAAAAACTGTTTTTT
v_call: TRBV19; clone_size: -; j_call: TRBJ2-6; d_call: TRBD1; cdr3_aa: CASPSRPWRDRGFAGANVLTF; cdr3_nt: TGTGCCAGCCCATCGCGGCCATGGAGGGACAGGGGTTTTGCCGGGGCCAACGTCCTGACTTTC
v_call: TRBV29-1; clone_size: -; j_call: TRBJ2-3; d_call: -; cdr3_aa: CSVESGDTQYF; cdr3_nt: TGCAGCGTTGAATCAGGAGATACGCAGTATTTT
v_call: TRBV9; clone_size: -; j_call: TRBJ1-2; d_call: TRBD1; cdr3_aa: CASSAIGTAYGYTF; cdr3_nt: TGTGCCAGCAGCGCCATCGGGACAGCTTATGGCTACACCTTC
v_call: TRBV21-1; clone_size: -; j_call: TRBJ2-7; d_call: -; cdr3_aa: CASSIGQGAYEQYF; cdr3_nt: TGTGCCAGCAGCATAGGACAGGGGGCCTACGAGCAGTACTTC
v_call: TRBV30; clone_size: -; j_call: TRBJ1-5; d_call: -; cdr3_aa: CAWSTGTGQPQHF; cdr3_nt: TGTGCCTGGAGCACAGGGACGGGGCAGCCCCAGCATTTT
v_call: TRBV7-8; clone_size: -; j_call: TRBJ2-7; d_call: -; cdr3_aa: CASSSPAEGRWEQYF; cdr3_nt: TGTGCCAGCAGCTCCCCCGCTGAAGGGAGATGGGAGCAGTACTTC
v_call: TRBV19; clone_size: -; j_call: TRBJ1-5; d_call: -; cdr3_aa: CASSIIRDSYHQPQHF; cdr3_nt: TGTGCCAGTAGTATAATTCGAGACAGCTACCATCAGCCCCAGCATTTT
v_call: TRBV28; clone_size: -; j_call: TRBJ2-7; d_call: -; cdr3_aa: CASSFPQHTGRPYEQYF; cdr3_nt: TGTGCCAGCAGTTTCCCCCAACACACAGGGCGACCCTACGAGCAGTACTTC
v_call: TRBV2; clone_size: -; j_call: TRBJ2-6; d_call: -; cdr3_aa: CASSGVGSSGANVLTF; cdr3_nt: TGTGCCAGCAGTGGGGTCGGGAGCTCTGGGGCCAACGTCCTGACTTTC
v_call: TRBV6-5; clone_size: -; j_call: TRBJ1-5; d_call: TRBD1; cdr3_aa: CASRQGQGAGPQHF; cdr3_nt: TGTGCCAGCAGACAGGGACAGGGGGCTGGTCCCCAGCATTTT
v_call: TRBV7-2; clone_size: -; j_call: TRBJ2-7; d_call: TRBD1; cdr3_aa: CASSLVGTGVSYF; cdr3_nt: TGTGCCAGCAGCTTAGTTGGGACAGGGGTTTCGTACTTC
v_call: TRBV6-4; clone_size: -; j_call: TRBJ1-1; d_call: TRBD1; cdr3_aa: CASSDSSQGVAFF; cdr3_nt: TGTGCCAGCAGTGACTCCAGTCAGGGGGTAGCTTTCTTT
v_call: TRBV19; clone_size: -; j_call: TRBJ2-2; d_call: -; cdr3_aa: CASSTRQGKVEVTGELFF; cdr3_nt: TGTGCCAGTAGTACTAGGCAGGGGAAGGTGGAAGTAACCGGGGAGCTGTTTTTT
v_call: TRBV7-9; clone_size: -; j_call: TRBJ2-7; d_call: TRBD2; cdr3_aa: CASSLGSLAGGYEQYF; cdr3_nt: TGTGCCAGCAGTTTAGGGTCACTAGCGGGAGGATACGAGCAGTACTTC
v_call: TRBV11-2; clone_size: -; j_call: TRBJ2-1; d_call: -; cdr3_aa: CASSLDSGAGGNEQFF; cdr3_nt: TGTGCCAGCAGCTTAGATTCAGGGGCCGGCGGGAATGAGCAGTTCTTC
v_call: TRBV28; clone_size: -; j_call: TRBJ2-3; d_call: -; cdr3_aa: CATRLGGFSDTQYF; cdr3_nt: TGTGCCACACGACTAGGCGGGTTTAGTGATACGCAGTATTTT
v_call: TRBV4-2; clone_size: -; j_call: TRBJ2-7; d_call: TRBD2; cdr3_aa: CASSPREGWEQYF; cdr3_nt: TGTGCCAGCAGCCCCAGGGAGGGCTGGGAGCAGTACTTC
v_call: TRBV19; clone_size: once; j_call: TRBJ1-1; d_call: -; cdr3_aa: CASSYWSGTEAFF; cdr3_nt: TGTGCCAGTAGCTATTGGTCGGGCACTGAAGCTTTCTTT
v_call: TRBV25-1; clone_size: -; j_call: TRBJ2-5; d_call: TRBD2; cdr3_aa: CASSSLPSGRAGGETQYF; cdr3_nt: TGTGCCAGCAGTTCCCTTCCTAGCGGGAGGGCCGGGGGAGAGACCCAGTACTTC
v_call: TRBV28; clone_size: -; j_call: TRBJ2-7; d_call: TRBD1; cdr3_aa: CASRDRGRYEQYF; cdr3_nt: TGTGCCAGCAGAGACAGGGGGAGGTACGAGCAGTACTTC
v_call: TRBV4-3; clone_size: -; j_call: TRBJ2-7; d_call: TRBD1; cdr3_aa: CASSPGTGDYEQYF; cdr3_nt: TGCGCCAGCAGCCCCGGGACAGGGGATTACGAGCAGTACTTC
v_call: TRBV9; clone_size: -; j_call: TRBJ2-1; d_call: -; cdr3_aa: CASSVALGVPYNEQFF; cdr3_nt: TGTGCCAGCAGCGTAGCTCTAGGAGTCCCTTACAATGAGCAGTTCTTC
v_call: TRBV11-3; clone_size: -; j_call: TRBJ2-7; d_call: -; cdr3_aa: CASSPGREQYF; cdr3_nt: TGTGCCAGCAGCCCCGGTCGGGAGCAGTACTTC
v_call: TRBV7-3; clone_size: -; j_call: TRBJ1-5; d_call: TRBD1; cdr3_aa: CASSLKGAGQPQHF; cdr3_nt: TGTGCCAGCAGCTTGAAGGGGGCGGGACAGCCCCAGCATTTT
v_call: TRBV6-1; clone_size: -; j_call: TRBJ2-7; d_call: TRBD1; cdr3_aa: CASSEPGQAYEQYF; cdr3_nt: TGTGCCAGCAGTGAACCGGGACAGGCGTACGAGCAGTACTTC
v_call: TRBV10-3; clone_size: -; j_call: TRBJ2-7; d_call: TRBD2; cdr3_aa: CAISLTSGSYEQYF; cdr3_nt: TGTGCCATCAGTTTGACTAGCGGGAGCTACGAGCAGTACTTC
v_call: TRBV29-1; clone_size: -; j_call: TRBJ2-7; d_call: -; cdr3_aa: CSARDRFSYEQYF; cdr3_nt: TGCAGCGCGAGAGACAGATTTTCCTACGAGCAGTACTTC
v_call: TRBV28; clone_size: -; j_call: TRBJ1-4; d_call: TRBD1; cdr3_aa: CASSFMTGQLFF; cdr3_nt: TGTGCCAGCAGTTTTATGACAGGGCAACTGTTTTTT
v_call: TRBV2; clone_size: -; j_call: TRBJ2-5; d_call: TRBD2; cdr3_aa: CASSPGLAEETQYF; cdr3_nt: TGTGCCAGCAGTCCGGGACTAGCCGAAGAGACCCAGTACTTC
v_call: TRBV28; clone_size: few; j_call: TRBJ1-2; d_call: -; cdr3_aa: CASSFPGENYGYTF; cdr3_nt: TGTGCCAGCAGTTTCCCCGGGGAGAACTATGGCTACACCTTC